This TCR beta chain was observed in a study of blood T cell repertoires in COVID-19. About the research overall: Samples taken during acute and convalescent COVID-19 were collected in the United States, Italy and Spain.

The assay was immunoSEQ multiplex PCR, and TCRdb's table has in-frame clones only and misses some. The data hold a few hundred thousand clones, with approximately 80% observed a single time. Germline CDR1 reads KGHSH; CDR2 reads LQKENI. The V and J ends lost 4 bases and 2 bases, in that order; junction bases with no gene match: 6. The CDR3 spans 16 residues. The sequence came from a woman aged 40 to 55 who had recovered from COVID-19. Sequenced sample: peripheral blood. The V gene is TRBV18, the J gene TRBJ1-5; 9 nucleotides line up with TRBD1. The CDR3 protein is CASSLGQGIRNQPQHF. In DNA, the CDR3 is TGTGCCAGCTCACTGGGACAGGGTATACGCAATCAGCCCCAGCATTTT.